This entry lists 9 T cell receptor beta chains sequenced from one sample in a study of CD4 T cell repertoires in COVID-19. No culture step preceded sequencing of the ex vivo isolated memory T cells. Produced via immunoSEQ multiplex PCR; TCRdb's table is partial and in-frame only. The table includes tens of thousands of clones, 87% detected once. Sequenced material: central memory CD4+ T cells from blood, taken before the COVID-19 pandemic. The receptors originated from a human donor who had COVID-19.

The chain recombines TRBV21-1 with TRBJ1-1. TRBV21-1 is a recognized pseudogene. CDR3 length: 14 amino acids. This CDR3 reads CASSRREGNTEAFF. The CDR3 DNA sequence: TGTGCCAGCAGCCGCAGGGAGGGGAACACTGAAGCTTTCTTT.

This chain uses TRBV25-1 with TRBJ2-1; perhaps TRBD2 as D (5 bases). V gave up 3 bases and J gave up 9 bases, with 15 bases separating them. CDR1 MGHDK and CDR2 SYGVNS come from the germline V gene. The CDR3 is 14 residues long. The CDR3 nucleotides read TGTGCCAGCAGTGATGACCTCGGGATAAGTGAGCAGTTCTTC. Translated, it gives CASSDDLGISEQFF.

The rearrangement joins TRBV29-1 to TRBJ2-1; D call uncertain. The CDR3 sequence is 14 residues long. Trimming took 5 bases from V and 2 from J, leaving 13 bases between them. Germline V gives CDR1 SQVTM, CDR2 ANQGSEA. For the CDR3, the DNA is TGCAGCGTTTCGGATGACTGGACCTACAATGAGCAGTTCTTC. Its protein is CSVSDDWTYNEQFF.

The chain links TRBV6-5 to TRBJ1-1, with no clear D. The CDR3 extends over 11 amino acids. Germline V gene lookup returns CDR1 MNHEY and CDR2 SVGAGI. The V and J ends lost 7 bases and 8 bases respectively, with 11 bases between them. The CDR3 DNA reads TGTGCCAGCACCAACCGGTTAGAAGCTTTCTTT. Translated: CASTNRLEAFF.

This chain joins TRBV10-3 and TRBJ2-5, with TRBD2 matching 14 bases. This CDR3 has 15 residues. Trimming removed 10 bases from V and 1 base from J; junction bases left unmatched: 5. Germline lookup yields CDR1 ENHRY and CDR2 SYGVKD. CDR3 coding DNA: TGTGCCACCAGGACTAGCGGGGGGTCCCAAGAGACCCAGTACTTC. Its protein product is CATRTSGGSQETQYF.

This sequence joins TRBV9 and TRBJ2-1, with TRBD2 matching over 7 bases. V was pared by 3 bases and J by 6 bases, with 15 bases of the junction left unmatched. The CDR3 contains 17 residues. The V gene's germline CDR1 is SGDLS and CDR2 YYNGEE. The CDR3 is CASSGSPGTTSINEQFF. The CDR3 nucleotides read TGTGCCAGCAGCGGTTCCCCTGGGACTACATCCATCAATGAGCAGTTCTTC.

The CDR3 nucleotides are TGTGCCAGCAGCTTCGGGGCGGGGGGATTCTCCTACAATGAGCAGTTCTTC. Translating it yields CASSFGAGGFSYNEQFF. The rearrangement links TRBV5-4 to TRBJ2-1; 8 bases align to TRBD2. CDR3 size: 17 residues. Per germline, CDR1 SGHNT and CDR2 YYREEE (reference sequence). The V gene end was trimmed by 2 bases and the J gene end by 0 bases; junction bases not matched to a gene: 7.

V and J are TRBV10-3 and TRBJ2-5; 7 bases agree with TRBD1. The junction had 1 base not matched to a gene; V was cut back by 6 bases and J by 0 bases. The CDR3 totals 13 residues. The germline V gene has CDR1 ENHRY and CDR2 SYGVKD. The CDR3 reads CAIRGTDQETQYF. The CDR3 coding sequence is TGTGCCATCAGGGGGACAGACCAAGAGACCCAGTACTTC.

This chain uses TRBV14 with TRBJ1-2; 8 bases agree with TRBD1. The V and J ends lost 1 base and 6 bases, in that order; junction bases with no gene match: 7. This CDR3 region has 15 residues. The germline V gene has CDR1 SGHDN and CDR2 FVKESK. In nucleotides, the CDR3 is TGTGCCAGCAGCCAAGTTAAGACAGGGGTGAATGGCTACACCTTC. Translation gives CASSQVKTGVNGYTF. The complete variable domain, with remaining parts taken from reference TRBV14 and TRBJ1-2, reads EAGVTQFPSHSVIEKGQTVTLRCDPISGHDNLYWYRRVMGKEIKFLLHFVKESKQDESGMPNNRFLAERTGGTYSTLKVQPAELEDSGVYFCASSQVKTGVNGYTFGSGTRLTVV.